This T cell receptor beta chain derives from a study of T-cell reconstitution after alpha-beta-depleted transplantation in children. For TCRbeta, the library was prepared with unique molecular identifiers. TCRdb re-called the PCR reads through MiXCR, storing one row per CDR3 protein. The table shows approximately 490,000 distinct CDR3 sequences, with around an eighth occurring only once. This clonotype was counted a few times. Per germline, CDR1 SGDLS and CDR2 YYNGEE. The CDR3 consists of 15 residues. Deletions cut 0 bases from V and 0 bases from J, with 7 bases between. The sequence came from a human donor who donated a stem cell graft to a child with combined immunodeficiency. This sample comprised PBMCs from the stem cell graft donor, obtained from the stem cell graft. This chain joins TRBV9 and TRBJ1-3, with D unresolved. The CDR3 loop is CASSVGRSSGNTIYF. The CDR3 bases are TGTGCCAGCAGCGTAGGCCGGAGCTCTGGAAACACCATATATTTT.